One T cell receptor beta chain is described in this entry. Its antigen is still unknown. Deletions cut 5 bases from V and 5 bases from J, with 16 bases between. There are 14 residues in the CDR3. Germline CDR1 LGHNA, CDR2 YNFKEQ. This sample is drawn from a study of cytomegalovirus exposure and HLA in healthy donors. Vbeta (60) and Jbeta (13) primers were used in the PCR. Only in-frame clones appear in the TCRdb table, and some are missing; sequencing was by immunoSEQ multiplex PCR. The repertoire holds roughly 150,000 clones, with 65% to 85% as singletons. Study results and limitations: A list of more than 150 TCR beta chains associated with cytomegalovirus was given.

The sequence came from a woman under 30 in good health and CMV-seronegative. The rearrangement links TRBV4-2 to TRBJ2-7, with D unclear. Input material: PBMCs. The CDR3, as DNA: TGTGCCAGCAGCTTGGTCGGGTTTTTGGACGAGCAGTACTTC. Amino acid sequence: CASSLVGFLDEQYF.